The 25 T cell receptor beta chains in this list originate from one sample, sequenced in a study of blood T cell repertoires in COVID-19. Method: immunoSEQ multiplex PCR; TCRdb's copy keeps in-frame clones and lacks some. In the table there are some 230,000 clones, roughly 81% of which are singletons. Sequenced material: peripheral blood. Receptors were obtained from a man aged 35-49 years with acute or convalescent COVID-19.

The chain has TRBV18 and TRBJ2-1; D perhaps matches TRBD1 (5 bases). Per germline, CDR1 KGHSH and CDR2 LQKENI. This CDR3 is built from 13 residues. Trimming pared 0 bases from V and 7 bases from J, leaving 7 bases between. CDR3 coding DNA: TGTGCCAGCTCACCACCTTCAGGGAATGAGCAGTTCTTC. Translation: CASSPPSGNEQFF.

The rearrangement joins TRBV4-1 to TRBJ1-4; 10 bases agree with TRBD1. Germline CDR1 and CDR2: MGHRA and YSYEKL. The V and J ends lost 1 base and 7 bases, in that order; junction bases with no gene match: 6. The CDR3 sequence is 16 residues long. This CDR3 reads CASSQADRGKTEKLFF. The CDR3 DNA sequence: TGCGCCAGCAGCCAAGCGGACAGGGGGAAAACTGAAAAACTGTTTTTT.

This clone has just one count. The rearrangement links TRBV2 to TRBJ2-2; maybe TRBD2 (6 bases). The germline CDR1 and CDR2 sequences are SNHLY and FYNNEI. The CDR3 is made up of 17 amino acids. V dropped 2 bases and J dropped 7 bases, with 20 bases sitting between them. This chain's CDR3 is CASSEILGGKLDGELFF. CDR3 DNA: TGTGCCAGCAGTGAAATTCTTGGGGGGAAGCTGGACGGGGAGCTGTTTTTT.

The chain is built from TRBV3-1 (or the pseudogene TRBV3-2) and TRBJ1-2, with D uncertain. V shed 4 bases and J shed 8 bases, with 17 bases lying between them. The CDR3 covers 14 residues. Germline loops: CDR1 LGHDT, CDR2 YNNKEL (reference sequence). The CDR3 protein is CASSLGGVTGGYTF. The CDR3 DNA is TGTGCCAGCAGCCTCGGAGGAGTTACGGGCGGCTACACCTTC.

The CDR3 DNA is TGTGCCAGCAGCCCTTCGGACAGGGGAAGGAATCAGCCCCAGCATTTT. Protein: CASSPSDRGRNQPQHF. The chain recombines TRBV7-8 with TRBJ1-5, with TRBD1 matching 9 bases. The CDR3 consists of 16 residues. Germline V gene data show CDR1 as SGHVS and CDR2 as FQNEAQ. J gave up 4 bases and V 5 bases, and 9 bases lay outside the gene matches. Together with reference TRBV7-8 and TRBJ1-5, the CDR3 gives the full variable domain: GAGVSQSPRYKVAKRGQDVALRCDPISGHVSLFWYQQALGQGPEFLTYFQNEAQLDKSGLPSDRFFAERPEGSVSTLKIQRTQQEDSAVYLCASSPSDRGRNQPQHFGDGTRLSIL.

This chain connects TRBV7-9 to TRBJ2-1; tentative D call: TRBD1 (5 bases). Germline V CDR1 and CDR2: SEHNR, FQNEAQ (reference sequence). V was cut by 2 bases and J by 4 bases, with 6 bases left in between. There are 13 residues in the CDR3. This CDR3 reads CASSLQGYNEQFF. CDR3 nucleotide sequence: TGTGCCAGCAGCTTACAGGGATACAATGAGCAGTTCTTC. The full variable domain, its missing parts supplied by reference TRBV7-9 and TRBJ2-1, is DTGVSQNPRHKITKRGQNVTFRCDPISEHNRLYWYRQTLGQGPEFLTYFQNEAQLEKSRLLSDRFSAERPKGSFSTLEIQRTEQGDSAMYLCASSLQGYNEQFFGPGTRLTVL.

The chain carries TRBV7-2 and TRBJ2-5, with 8 bases that match TRBD2. The V and J ends lost 3 bases and 6 bases, in that order; junction bases with no gene match: 9. The CDR3 covers 15 residues. Germline V lookup: CDR1 SGHTA, CDR2 FQGNSA. CDR3 in DNA: TGTGCCAGCAGCTTGGGTAGGGTAGCGGGGCAGACCCAGTACTTC. It translates to CASSLGRVAGQTQYF.

This clone appeared a single time. The chain links TRBV19 to TRBJ1-1; D call uncertain. This CDR3 has 14 amino acids. V shed 5 bases and J shed 0 bases, with 10 bases lying between them. CDR1 and CDR2 from the germline V gene are LNHDA and SQIVND (reference sequence). The CDR3 DNA is TGTGCCAGTAGTCAAGGCGGGATGAACACTGAAGCTTTCTTT. This gives the protein CASSQGGMNTEAFF.

The J gene is TRBJ1-1, the V gene TRBV7-3; D might be TRBD1 (5 bases). This CDR3 is built from 13 residues. Deletions cut 5 bases from V and 10 bases from J, with 17 bases between. Per germline, CDR1 SGHTA and CDR2 FQGTGA. The CDR3 DNA is TGTGCCAGCAGCCCATACAAGGGAGGGGTAGCTTTCTTT. This encodes CASSPYKGGVAFF.

This clone was detected only a few times. V gene TRBV28 combines with J gene TRBJ1-6; 8 nucleotides match TRBD1. Germline trimming cut 6 bases from V and 3 bases from J; bases unmatched to any gene: 4. CDR1 MDHEN and CDR2 SYDVKM come from the germline V gene. The CDR3 spans 15 residues. DNA of the CDR3: TGTGCCAGCAGAGGACAGGGCTACTATAATTCACCCCTCCACTTT. Translated: CASRGQGYYNSPLHF. Full variable domain (outside the CDR3, taken from reference TRBV28 and TRBJ1-6): DVKVTQSSRYLVKRTGEKVFLECVQDMDHENMFWYRQDPGLGLRLIYFSYDVKMKEKGDIPEGYSVSREKKERFSLILESASTNQTSMYLCASRGQGYYNSPLHFGNGTRLTVT.

The chain joins TRBV11-2 to TRBJ1-2, with 11 bases lining up with TRBD1. Germline values: CDR1 SGHAT, CDR2 FQNNGV. Trimming took 1 base from V and 7 from J; bases not matched to a gene: 5. CDR3 length equals 15 residues. CDR3 region: CASSLAGQGASGYTF. The CDR3 DNA follows: TGTGCCAGCAGCTTAGCCGGACAGGGGGCAAGTGGCTACACCTTC.

CDR3 DNA: TGTGCCAGCAGGCGCCAAGGGGCGGGGAGCTCCTACGAGCAGTACTTC. Protein: CASRRQGAGSSYEQYF. The rearrangement joins TRBV28 to TRBJ2-7; possible D gene TRBD2, 6 bases. The CDR3 is 16 residues long. CDR1 and CDR2 from the germline V gene are MDHEN and SYDVKM. Trimming removed 6 bases from V and 0 bases from J, with 18 bases in between.

This chain links TRBV4-3 with TRBJ1-6; D remains ambiguous. CDR1 is LGHNA, CDR2 YSLEER, per germline. This CDR3 region has 14 residues. Trimming removed 4 bases from V and 10 bases from J, with 14 bases in between. DNA for the CDR3: TGCGCCAGCAGCCTGAACTGGTTCGGGTCACCCCTCCACTTT. As protein: CASSLNWFGSPLHF.

The gene calls are TRBV27 and TRBJ1-1; perhaps TRBD1 as D (5 bases). Trimming took off 2 bases at V and 5 bases at J, with 15 bases between the two ends. Germline V gene data show CDR1 as MNHEY and CDR2 as SMNVEV (reference sequence). There are 15 residues in the CDR3. The CDR3 protein is CASSLRGQGGTEAFF. Here the CDR3 DNA reads TGTGCCAGCAGTTTACGGGGCCAGGGAGGGACTGAAGCTTTCTTT.

The chain employs TRBV20-1 and TRBJ2-5; D may be TRBD1 (5 bases). CDR1 and CDR2 from the germline V gene are DFQATT and SNEGSKA (reference sequence). The CDR3 length is 11 residues. Trimming left V 4 bases short and J 5 bases short, with 8 bases between. In DNA form, the CDR3 reads TGCAGTGCTAATCCAGGGGAGACCCAGTACTTC. The encoded protein is CSANPGETQYF.

CDR3 in DNA: TGCAGTGCGGGACTAAACTATGGCTACACCTTC. Its protein is CSAGLNYGYTF. The V call is TRBV20-1, the J call TRBJ1-2; a possible D gene is TRBD1 (5 bases). The germline gives CDR1 DFQATT, CDR2 SNEGSKA (reference sequence). The ends were cut back, 6 bases at V and 2 bases at J, with 7 bases in the middle. The CDR3 contains 11 residues.

This clone has only one observation. V is TRBV19 and J is TRBJ1-3; 9 bases map to TRBD1. Looked up from germline, CDR1 is LNHDA and CDR2 is SQIVND (reference sequence). J gave up 5 bases and V 5 bases, and 13 bases lay outside the gene matches. The CDR3 runs 17 residues. The CDR3 bases are TGTGCCAGTAGTGAAACCACACCGGGACAGGGTCGAAACACCATATATTTT. Its translation: CASSETTPGQGRNTIYF.

This rearrangement joins TRBV30 to TRBJ1-6, with a possible D match to TRBD1 (6 bases). V was trimmed by 0 bases and J by 4 bases, leaving 13 bases between them. The CDR3 length is 16 residues. Germline assignment: CDR1 GTSNPN and CDR2 SVGIG (reference sequence). The CDR3 coding sequence is TGTGCCTGGAGTGTACTGGGGGCGAGGTATAATTCACCCCTCCACTTT. Translation gives CAWSVLGARYNSPLHF.

The chain joins TRBV7-9 to TRBJ1-2; no definite D call. Looked up from germline, CDR1 is SEHNR and CDR2 is FQNEAQ (reference sequence). This CDR3 comprises 13 residues. With 10 bases removed from V and 4 bases from J, the gap between germline ends came to 16 bases. The CDR3 DNA reads TGTGCCACCCTGAGGGAGGGATCCTATGGCTACACCTTC. This translates into CATLREGSYGYTF.

The chain uses TRBV6-1 and TRBJ2-1; 9 bases agree with TRBD1. The germline V gene encodes CDR1 MNHNS and CDR2 SASEGT. V lost 3 bases, J lost 8 bases, and 8 bases stayed unmatched. The CDR3 length is 15 residues. The chain's CDR3 is CASSEWGTGRYEQFF. CDR3 nucleotides: TGTGCCAGCAGTGAGTGGGGGACAGGGAGGTATGAGCAGTTCTTC.

The chain combines TRBV10-3 with TRBJ1-1; D not resolved. The CDR3 extends over 13 amino acids. The V gene's germline CDR1 is ENHRY and CDR2 SYGVKD. V lost 10 bases to trimming and J lost 0 bases, with 12 bases between them. For the CDR3, the DNA is TGTGCCAGCGGGATCGATATGAACACTGAAGCTTTCTTT. Its translation: CASGIDMNTEAFF.

The V call is TRBV5-4, the J call TRBJ1-3; no clear D gene. The V and J ends lost 1 base and 1 base respectively, with 3 bases between them. This CDR3 is built from 13 residues. Germline CDR1 and CDR2: SGHNT and YYREEE (reference sequence). CDR3 sequence (DNA): TGTGCCAGCAGCTTGTATTCTGGAAACACCATATATTTT. Translation: CASSLYSGNTIYF.

This clone turned up a few times. The rearrangement uses TRBV3-1 (or the pseudogene TRBV3-2) and TRBJ1-6; weak D call: TRBD1 (5 bases). CDR3 length equals 17 residues. The germline gives CDR1 LGHDT, CDR2 YNNKEL (reference sequence). V was pared by 3 bases and J by 7 bases, with 19 bases between. The CDR3 region is CASSQYGGRGKNSPLHF. For the CDR3, the DNA is TGTGCCAGCAGCCAGTACGGGGGACGGGGGAAAAATTCACCCCTCCACTTT.

V gene TRBV2 combines with J gene TRBJ1-3, with unresolved D. V was cut by 7 bases and J by 7 bases, with 11 bases left in between. The germline gives CDR1 SNHLY, CDR2 FYNNEI. The CDR3 consists of 12 residues. The DNA of the CDR3 is TGTGCCAGCACCCCCCAGTCGAACACCATATATTTT. It is translated as CASTPQSNTIYF.

This chain uses TRBV6-5 with TRBJ1-5; 8 positions match TRBD1. In germline, CDR1 is MNHEY, CDR2 SVGAGI. CDR3 length: 13 amino acids. J was trimmed by 5 bases and V by 6 bases; bases with no gene match: 3. In DNA form, the CDR3 reads TGTGCCAGCAGGGACAGGGAGGATCAGCCCCAGCATTTT. It specifies CASRDREDQPQHF.